This T cell receptor beta chain is from a study of blood T cell repertoires in COVID-19. As for the study in general: Both acute and convalescent COVID-19 samples were obtained from the United States, Italy and Spain. Sample material is recorded as cDNA or gDNA derived from T cells, B-cell-depleted T cells, or PBMCs.

Per the original data handling: The authors estimated nucleated cell counts from reference gene primer amplification. Sequencing was performed with immunoSEQ multiplex PCR; in TCRdb, only in-frame clones are kept and a portion is missing. V, J and clone size reflect that table, while D and trimming were determined from the DNA. Of about 150,000 clones listed, about 90% are singletons. The CDR3 spans 15 residues. Trimming took 5 bases from V and 0 from J, leaving 11 bases between them. Germline CDR1 and CDR2: SGHTA and FQGNSA. This TCR was recovered from a man between 50 and 59 years old with acute or convalescent COVID-19. Sequencing used peripheral blood. This chain joins TRBV7-2 and TRBJ1-5, with D uncertain. CDR3 sequence reads: CASSQRGYSNQPQHF. CDR3 sequence (DNA): TGTGCCAGCAGCCAGCGGGGTTATAGCAATCAGCCCCAGCATTTT.